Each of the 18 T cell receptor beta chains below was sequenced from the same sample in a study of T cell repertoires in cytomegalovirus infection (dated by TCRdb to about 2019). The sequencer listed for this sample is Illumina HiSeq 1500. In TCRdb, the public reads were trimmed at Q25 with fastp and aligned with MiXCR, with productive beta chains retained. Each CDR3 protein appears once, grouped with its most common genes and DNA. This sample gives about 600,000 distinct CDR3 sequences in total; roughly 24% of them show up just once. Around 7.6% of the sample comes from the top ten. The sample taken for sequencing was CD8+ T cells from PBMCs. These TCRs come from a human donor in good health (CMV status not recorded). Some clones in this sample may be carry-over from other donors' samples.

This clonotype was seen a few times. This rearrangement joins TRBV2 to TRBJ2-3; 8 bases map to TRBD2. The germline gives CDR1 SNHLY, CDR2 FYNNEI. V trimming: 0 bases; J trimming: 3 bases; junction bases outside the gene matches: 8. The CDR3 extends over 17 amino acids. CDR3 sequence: CASSEADGGGTTDTQYF. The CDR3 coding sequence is TGTGCCAGCAGTGAAGCGGATGGCGGGGGGACGACAGATACGCAGTATTTT.

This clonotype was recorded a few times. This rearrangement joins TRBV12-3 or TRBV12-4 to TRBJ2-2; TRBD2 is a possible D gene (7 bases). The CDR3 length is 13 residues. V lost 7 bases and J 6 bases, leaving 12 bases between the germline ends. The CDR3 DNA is TGTGCCAGCACTCCCGGGGGGCCCGGGGAGCTGTTTTTT. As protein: CASTPGGPGELFF.

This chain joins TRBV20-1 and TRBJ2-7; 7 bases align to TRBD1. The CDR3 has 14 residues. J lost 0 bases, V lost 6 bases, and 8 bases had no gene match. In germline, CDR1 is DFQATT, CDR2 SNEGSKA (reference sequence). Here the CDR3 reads CSAEDGDSSYEQYV. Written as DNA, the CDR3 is TGCAGTGCCGAAGACGGGGACAGCTCCTACGAGCAGTACGTC.

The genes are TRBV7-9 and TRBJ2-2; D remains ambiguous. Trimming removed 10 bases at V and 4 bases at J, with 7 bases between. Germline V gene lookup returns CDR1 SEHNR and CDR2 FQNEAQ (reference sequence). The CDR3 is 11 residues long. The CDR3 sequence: CATRSTGELFF. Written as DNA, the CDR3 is TGTGCCACCCGGAGCACCGGGGAGCTGTTTTTT.

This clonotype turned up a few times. The DNA for the CDR3 is TGTGCCAGCACGAAACACGTCACAGATACGCAGTATTTT. Amino acid sequence: CASTKHVTDTQYF. The V gene is TRBV27, the J gene TRBJ2-3, with unresolved D. Deletions cut 7 bases from V and 2 bases from J, with 10 bases between. The germline gives CDR1 MNHEY, CDR2 SMNVEV (reference sequence). The CDR3 is 13 amino acids.

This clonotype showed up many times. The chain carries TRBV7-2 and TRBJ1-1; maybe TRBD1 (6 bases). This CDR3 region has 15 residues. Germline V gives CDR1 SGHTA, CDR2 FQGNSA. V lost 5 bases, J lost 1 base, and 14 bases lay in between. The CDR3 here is CASSQRRGGNTEAFF. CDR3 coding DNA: TGTGCCAGCAGCCAAAGGCGAGGGGGGAACACTGAAGCTTTCTTT.

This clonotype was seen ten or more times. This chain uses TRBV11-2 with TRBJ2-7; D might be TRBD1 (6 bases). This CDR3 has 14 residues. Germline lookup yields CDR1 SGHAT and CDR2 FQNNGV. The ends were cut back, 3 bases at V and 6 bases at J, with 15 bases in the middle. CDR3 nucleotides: TGTGCCAGCAGCTTGGCCCCACAGGGCCCCGAGCAGTACGTC. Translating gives CASSLAPQGPEQYV.

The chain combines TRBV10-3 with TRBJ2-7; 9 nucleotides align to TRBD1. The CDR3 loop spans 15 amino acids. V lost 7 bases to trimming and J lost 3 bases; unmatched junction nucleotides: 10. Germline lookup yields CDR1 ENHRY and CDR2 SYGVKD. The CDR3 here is CAITNPGQGIYEQYF. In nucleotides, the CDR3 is TGTGCCATCACGAACCCGGGACAGGGAATCTACGAGCAGTACTTC.

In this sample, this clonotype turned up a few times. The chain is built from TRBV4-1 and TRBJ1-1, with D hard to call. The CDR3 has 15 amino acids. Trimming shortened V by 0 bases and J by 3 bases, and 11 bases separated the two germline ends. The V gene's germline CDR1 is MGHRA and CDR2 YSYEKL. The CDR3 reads CASSQDQVGDTEAFF. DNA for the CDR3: TGCGCCAGCAGCCAAGATCAGGTCGGGGACACTGAAGCTTTCTTT.

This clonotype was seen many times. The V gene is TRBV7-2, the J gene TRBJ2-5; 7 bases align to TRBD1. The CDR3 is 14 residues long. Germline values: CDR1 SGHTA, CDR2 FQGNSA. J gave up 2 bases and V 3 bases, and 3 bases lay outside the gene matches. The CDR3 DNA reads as TGTGCCAGCAGCTTGACAGGGCCTCAAGAGACCCAGTACTTC. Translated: CASSLTGPQETQYF.

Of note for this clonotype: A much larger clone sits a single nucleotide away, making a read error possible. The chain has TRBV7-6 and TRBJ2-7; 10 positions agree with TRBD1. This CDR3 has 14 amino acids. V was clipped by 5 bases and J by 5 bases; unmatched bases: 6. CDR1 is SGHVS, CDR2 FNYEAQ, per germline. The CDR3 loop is CASSPGTGVDEQYF. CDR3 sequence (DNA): TGTGCCAGCAGCCCCGGGACAGGGGTGGACGAGCAGTACTTC.

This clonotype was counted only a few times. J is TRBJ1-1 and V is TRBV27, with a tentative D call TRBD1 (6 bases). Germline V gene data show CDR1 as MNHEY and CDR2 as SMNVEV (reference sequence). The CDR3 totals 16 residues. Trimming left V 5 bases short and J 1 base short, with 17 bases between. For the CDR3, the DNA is TGTGCCAGCAGTCTCTCCAGGGGAGGAACGAACACTGAAGCTTTCTTT. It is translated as CASSLSRGGTNTEAFF.

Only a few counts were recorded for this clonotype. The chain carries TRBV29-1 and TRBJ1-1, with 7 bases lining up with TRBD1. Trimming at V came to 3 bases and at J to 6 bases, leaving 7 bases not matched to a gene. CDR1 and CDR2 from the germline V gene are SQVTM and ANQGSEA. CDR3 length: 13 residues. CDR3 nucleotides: TGCAGCGTTGACCTGACAGGGAGCCCTGAAGCTTTCTTT. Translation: CSVDLTGSPEAFF.

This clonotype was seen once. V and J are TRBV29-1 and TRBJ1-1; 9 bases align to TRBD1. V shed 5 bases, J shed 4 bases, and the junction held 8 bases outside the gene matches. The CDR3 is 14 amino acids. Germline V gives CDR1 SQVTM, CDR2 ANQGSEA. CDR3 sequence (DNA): TGCAGCGTTCCCTTCACAGGGGGCACCACTGAAGCTTTCTTT. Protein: CSVPFTGGTTEAFF.

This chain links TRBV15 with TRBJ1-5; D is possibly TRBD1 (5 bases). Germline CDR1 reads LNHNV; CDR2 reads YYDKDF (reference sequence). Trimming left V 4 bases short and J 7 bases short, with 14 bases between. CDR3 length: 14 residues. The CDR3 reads CATSNRTPGQPQHF. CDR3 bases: TGTGCCACCAGCAACCGGACCCCAGGGCAGCCCCAGCATTTT.

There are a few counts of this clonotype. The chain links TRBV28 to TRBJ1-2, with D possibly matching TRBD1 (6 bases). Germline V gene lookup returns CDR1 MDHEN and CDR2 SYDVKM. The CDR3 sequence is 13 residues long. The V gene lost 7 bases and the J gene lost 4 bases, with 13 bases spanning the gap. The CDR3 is CASKTGFIYGYTF. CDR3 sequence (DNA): TGTGCCAGCAAAACAGGGTTTATCTATGGCTACACCTTC.

The CDR3 DNA sequence: TGTGCCAGCAGCTTAAGGACTAGCGGGCGCACAGATACGCAGTATTTT. Its translation: CASSLRTSGRTDTQYF. The rearrangement joins TRBV7-9 to TRBJ2-3, with TRBD2 matching 11 bases. This CDR3 has 16 amino acids. Trimming removed 2 bases from V and 1 base from J; junction bases left unmatched: 2. CDR1 and CDR2 from the germline V gene are SEHNR and FQNEAQ (reference sequence).

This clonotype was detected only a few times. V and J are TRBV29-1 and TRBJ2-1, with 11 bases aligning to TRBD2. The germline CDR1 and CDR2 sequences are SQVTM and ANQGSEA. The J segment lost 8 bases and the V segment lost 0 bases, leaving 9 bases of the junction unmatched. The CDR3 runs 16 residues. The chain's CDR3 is CSVEDPSSGGADEQFF. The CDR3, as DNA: TGCAGCGTTGAAGATCCGAGTAGCGGGGGGGCCGATGAGCAGTTCTTC.